The TCR beta chain described here comes from a study of graft-versus-host responses after intestinal transplantation. Findings and limits, study-wide: Recipient marrow showed GvH clones, some seen first in ileum or blood. Early post-transplant HvG declines were associated with peak circulating GvH clone levels.

Using immunoSEQ multiplex PCR, the repertoire was profiled, and TCRdb retains in-frame clones only, with some absent. Of 4,500 to 5,000 clones listed, roughly 85% are singletons. Grafts had their tissue processed, releasing intraepithelial and lamina propria lymphocytes. About this clone: Its antigen is currently unknown.

Losses at the gene ends were 5 bases for V and 4 bases for J; bases not matched to a gene: 12. The CDR3 sequence is 16 residues long. The V gene's germline CDR1 is MGHDK and CDR2 SYGVNS. This TCR derives from a human patient who received an intestinal transplant, so some T cells may come from the graft donor. The V gene is TRBV25-1, the J gene TRBJ1-2; 8 bases agree with TRBD1. Sample: ileum tissue, taken 156 days after intestinal transplant. This CDR3 reads CASSKSQGALFYGYTF. CDR3 coding DNA: TGTGCCAGCAGTAAAAGTCAGGGGGCCCTGTTCTATGGCTACACCTTC.